Listed below are T cell receptor beta chains from one sample, sequenced in a study of cytomegalovirus exposure and HLA in healthy donors. This table comes from immunoSEQ multiplex PCR, and its TCRdb copy is limited to in-frame clones, with some not included. This sample has hundreds of thousands of clones, with around 89% found just once. The sequenced sample consisted of PBMCs. Receptors originate from a young woman in good health and CMV-seronegative. Both conserved end residues are part of each CDR3. D genes are given only for firm matches. Clone size is given for some rows only: seen once, a few or many times, or a class if the clone is expanded.

j_gene	d_gene	v_gene	abundance	CDR3aa	CDR3nt
TRBJ1-5	-	TRBV6-1	-	CASSDPQGSNQPQHF	TGTGCCAGCAGTGACCCCCAGGGGAGCAATCAGCCCCAGCATTTT
TRBJ2-4	-	TRBV21-1	-	CASSKEGGREGRDIQYF	TGTGCCAGCAGCAAAGAAGGGGGGCGGGAGGGACGCGATATTCAGTACTTC
TRBJ2-3	-	TRBV10-1	-	CASSERGGPTYTQYF	TGCGCCAGCAGCGAACGAGGGGGACCTACTTATACGCAGTATTTT
TRBJ2-1	-	TRBV5-1	-	CASSPSGLDEQFF	TGCGCCAGCAGCCCTTCGGGGTTGGATGAGCAGTTCTTC
TRBJ1-2	-	TRBV29-1	-	CSVEDLAPDSFYGYTF	TGCAGCGTTGAAGATCTTGCCCCGGACAGCTTTTATGGCTACACCTTC
TRBJ1-1	-	TRBV5-1	once	CASSPTEGEAFF	TGCGCCAGCAGCCCAACGGAGGGGGAAGCTTTCTTT
TRBJ1-2	TRBD1	TRBV20-1	-	CSAGRGLGYTF	TGCAGTGCTGGCAGGGGGCTTGGCTACACCTTC
TRBJ1-2	TRBD1	TRBV6-1	-	CASRRGQGVGYTF	TGTGCCAGCAGGAGGGGACAGGGGGTCGGCTACACCTTC
TRBJ1-1	-	TRBV4-1	-	CASSPLTNTEAFF	TGCGCCAGCAGCCCACTTACGAACACTGAAGCTTTCTTT
TRBJ1-1	-	TRBV29-1	-	CSVRDALNEAFF	TGCAGCGTTCGCGATGCCCTGAACGAAGCTTTCTTT
TRBJ2-7	-	TRBV7-9	once	CASTRVSSGEQYF	TGTGCCAGCACCCGAGTGAGTAGCGGCGAGCAGTACTTC
TRBJ2-3	TRBD2	TRBV2	-	CASSGLARTDTQYF	TGTGCCAGCAGCGGACTAGCGCGGACCGATACGCAGTATTTT